Sequencing of this TCR beta chain was carried out in a study of T cell changes during pregnancy in multiple sclerosis. Germline CDR1 GTSNPN, CDR2 SVGIG (reference sequence). The CDR3 covers 13 residues. Trimming stripped 0 bases from V and 2 bases from J, with 5 bases between. Method: immunoSEQ multiplex PCR; TCRdb's copy keeps in-frame clones and lacks some. Among roughly 90,000 clones listed, 85% to 95% were seen once. The source was peripheral blood, collected in the first trimester of pregnancy. The receptor was isolated from a female donor with multiple sclerosis, enrolled in a pregnancy study. The chain recombines TRBV30 with TRBJ1-5; D is uncertain. The CDR3 coding sequence is TGTGCCTGGAGTGTACCAGGCAATCAGCCCCAGCATTTT. Its translation: CAWSVPGNQPQHF.